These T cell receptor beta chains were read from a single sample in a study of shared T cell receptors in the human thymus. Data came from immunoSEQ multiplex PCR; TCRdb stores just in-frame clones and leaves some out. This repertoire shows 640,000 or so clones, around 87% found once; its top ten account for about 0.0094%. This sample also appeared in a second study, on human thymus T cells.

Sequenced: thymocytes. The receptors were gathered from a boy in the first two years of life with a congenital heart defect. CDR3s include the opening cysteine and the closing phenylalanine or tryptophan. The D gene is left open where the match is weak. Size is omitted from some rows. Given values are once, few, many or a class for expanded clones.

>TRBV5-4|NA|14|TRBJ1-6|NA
TGTGCCAGCAGCTGGGGGCAGGGGAGTTCACCCCTCCACTTT
CASSWGQGSSPLHF
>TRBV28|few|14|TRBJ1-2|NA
TGTGCCAGCAGTTTACCCCCTCGACTGGGTGGCTACACCTTC
CASSLPPRLGGYTF
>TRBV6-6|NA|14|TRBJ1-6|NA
TGTGCCAGCAGTTACGTCGGGGGGCTTTCACCCCTCCACTTT
CASSYVGGLSPLHF
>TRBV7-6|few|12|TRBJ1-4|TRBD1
TGTGCCAGCAGCTCTTGGACAGGAAAACTGTTTTTT
CASSSWTGKLFF
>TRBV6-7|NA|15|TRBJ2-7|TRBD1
TGTGCCAGCAGTAGGGGGACAGGGGCGGCCTACGAGCAGTACTTC
CASSRGTGAAYEQYF
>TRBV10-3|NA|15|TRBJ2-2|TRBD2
TGTGCCATCAGGGCAGCGGGGGGGCACACCGGGGAGCTGTTTTTT
CAIRAAGGHTGELFF
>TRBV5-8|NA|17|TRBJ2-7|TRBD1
TGTGCCAGCAGCGCCCGGGACAGGGACTTAGAGGCATACGAGCAGTACTTC
CASSARDRDLEAYEQYF
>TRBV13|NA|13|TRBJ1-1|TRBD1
TGTGCCAACTCAAGACAGGGGGTCACTGAAGCTTTCTTT
CANSRQGVTEAFF
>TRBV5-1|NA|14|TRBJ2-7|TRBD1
TGCGCCAGCAGCTTCGGGACAGGGTTCTACGAGCAGTACTTC
CASSFGTGFYEQYF
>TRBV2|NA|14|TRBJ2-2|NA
TGTGCCAGCAGTGAATTCTGGGAGGCCGGGGAGCTGTTTTTT
CASSEFWEAGELFF
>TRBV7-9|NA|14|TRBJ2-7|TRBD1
TGTGCCAGCAGCTTGGACAGGGGATCCCACGAGCAGTACTTC
CASSLDRGSHEQYF
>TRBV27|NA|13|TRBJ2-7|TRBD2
TGTGCCACAAAGGGAGGGAGCTCCTACGAGCAGTACTTC
CATKGGSSYEQYF
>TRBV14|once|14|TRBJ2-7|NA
TGTGCCAGCAGCCAAGAGGGGGGATCCTACGAGCAGTACTTC
CASSQEGGSYEQYF
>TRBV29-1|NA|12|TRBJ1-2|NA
TGCAGCGCAACTGACAGGCGCTATGGCTACACCTTC
CSATDRRYGYTF
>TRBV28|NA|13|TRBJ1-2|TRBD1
TGTGCCAGCAGTCCCGGGACAGGGATAGGCTACACCTTC
CASSPGTGIGYTF
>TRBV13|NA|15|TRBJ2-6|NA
TGTGCCAGCAGCTTATCAGGGGTCGGGGCCAACGTCCTGACTTTC
CASSLSGVGANVLTF
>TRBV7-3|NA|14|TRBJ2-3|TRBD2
TGTGCCAGTCAGCGGGACGAGTCCACAGATACGCAGTATTTT
CASQRDESTDTQYF
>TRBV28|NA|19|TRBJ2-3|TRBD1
TGTGCCAGCACCCATTGCTGGGACAGGGACACTAAAGTCACAGATACGCAGTATTTT
CASTHCWDRDTKVTDTQYF
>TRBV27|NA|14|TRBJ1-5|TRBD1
TGTGCCAGCAGCAACAGGGGGCTGGGGCAGCCCCAGCATTTT
CASSNRGLGQPQHF
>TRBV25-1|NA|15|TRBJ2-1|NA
TGTGCCAGCAGTGTCCGGGACTCCGCTTACAATGAGCAGTTCTTC
CASSVRDSAYNEQFF
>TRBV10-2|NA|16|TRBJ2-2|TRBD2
TGCGCCACCGAGGAGTTGGGAGGGCCTGGGACCGGGGAGCTGTTTTTT
CATEELGGPGTGELFF
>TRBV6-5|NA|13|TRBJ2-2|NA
TGTGCCACCTCGGGCGGGGAGTCCGGGGAGCTGTTTTTT
CATSGGESGELFF
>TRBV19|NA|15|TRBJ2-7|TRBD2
TGTGCCAGTAGTAATGGACTAGGTCTAGCCTACGAGCAGTACTTC
CASSNGLGLAYEQYF
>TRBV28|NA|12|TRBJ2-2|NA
TGTGCCAGCACGGGTAACACCGGGGAGCTGTTTTTT
CASTGNTGELFF
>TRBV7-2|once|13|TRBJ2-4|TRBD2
TGTGCCAGCAGCTTAGTCGGGAGGAGCATTCAGTACTTC
CASSLVGRSIQYF
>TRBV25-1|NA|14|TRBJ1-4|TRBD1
TGTGCCAGCCGTGACAGGGGTCGGAGTGAAAAACTGTTTTTT
CASRDRGRSEKLFF
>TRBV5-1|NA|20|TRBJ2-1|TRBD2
TGCGCCAGCAGCTTGTGGCTGGATAGCGGGGGCCTGCCCGGTGGTGATGAGCAGTTCTTC
CASSLWLDSGGLPGGDEQFF
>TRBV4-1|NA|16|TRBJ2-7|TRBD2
TGCGCCAGCAGCCCTAGCGGGTCGGGGATGCTGTACGAGCAGTACTTC
CASSPSGSGMLYEQYF
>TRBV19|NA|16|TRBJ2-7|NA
TGTGCCAGTAGTAGGTCGAGGGGAGGAGAAACCTACGAGCAGTACTTC
CASSRSRGGETYEQYF
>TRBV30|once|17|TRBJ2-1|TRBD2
TGTGCCTGTCGACTAGCGGGGGCTGCGAGCTCCTACAATGAGCAGTTCTTC
CACRLAGAASSYNEQFF
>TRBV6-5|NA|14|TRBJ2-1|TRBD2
TGTGCCAGCAGCGGGACTAGGCCGTACAATGAGCAGTTCTTC
CASSGTRPYNEQFF
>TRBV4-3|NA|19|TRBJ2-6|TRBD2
TGCGCCAGCAGCCAAGTCGCACCTAGCGGGAGATCTGGGGCCAACGTCCTGACTTTC
CASSQVAPSGRSGANVLTF
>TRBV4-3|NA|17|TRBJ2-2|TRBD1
TGCGCCAGCAGCCGACGGGGGTTCAGGGGGCGCACCGGGGAGCTGTTTTTT
CASSRRGFRGRTGELFF
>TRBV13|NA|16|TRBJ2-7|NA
TGTGCCAGCAGCTGGCTACAGGGCAAAAGCTCCTACGAGCAGTACTTC
CASSWLQGKSSYEQYF
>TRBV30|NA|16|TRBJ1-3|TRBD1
TGTGCCTGGAGTCGAAAGACAGGGTCAGTTACGGACACCATATATTTT
CAWSRKTGSVTDTIYF
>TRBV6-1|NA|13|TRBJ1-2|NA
TGTGCCAGCAACCAAAAGGGGCTCTATGGCTACACCTTC
CASNQKGLYGYTF
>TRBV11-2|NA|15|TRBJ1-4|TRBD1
TGTGCCAGCAGCTTTCCTTCGCAGGGGGCTGAAAAACTGTTTTTT
CASSFPSQGAEKLFF
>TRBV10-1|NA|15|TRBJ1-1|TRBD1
TGCGCCAGCAGTGAAGGTGGGGGACAGGGGACTGAAGCTTTCTTT
CASSEGGGQGTEAFF
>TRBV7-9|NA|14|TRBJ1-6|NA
TGTGCCAGCAGCTTATATGAGGTTAATTCACCCCTCCACTTT
CASSLYEVNSPLHF
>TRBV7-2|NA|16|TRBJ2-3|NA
TGTGCCAGCAGCCGTCTGAGCTCGGGGGACTCAGATACGCAGTATTTT
CASSRLSSGDSDTQYF
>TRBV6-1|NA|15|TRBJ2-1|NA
TGTGCCAGCAGTACCGAAGCGGCCTACTACAATGAGCAGTTCTTC
CASSTEAAYYNEQFF
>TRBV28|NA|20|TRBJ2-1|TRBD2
TGTGCCAGCAGCCCTTCCGTGGACCGGATAGCGGGATGGGTATCGAATGAGCAGTTCTTC
CASSPSVDRIAGWVSNEQFF
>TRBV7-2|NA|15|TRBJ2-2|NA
TGTGCCAGCAGCTTAGTGGTGGGGCCCACCGGGGAGCTGTTTTTT
CASSLVVGPTGELFF
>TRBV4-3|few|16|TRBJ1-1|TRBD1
TGCGCCAGCAGCCAAGATAAGGGACAGGGGTACACTGAAGCTTTCTTT
CASSQDKGQGYTEAFF
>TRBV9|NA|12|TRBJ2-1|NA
TGTGCCAGCAGCGTAGCGGGGAATGAGCAGTTCTTC
CASSVAGNEQFF
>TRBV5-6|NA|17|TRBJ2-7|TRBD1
TGTGCCAGCAGCTTGGGAACTATGGACAGGCCCCCCTACGAGCAGTACTTC
CASSLGTMDRPPYEQYF
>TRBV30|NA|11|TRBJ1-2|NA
TGTGCCTGGATACGAGGGAATGGCTACACCTTC
CAWIRGNGYTF
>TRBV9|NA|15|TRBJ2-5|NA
TGTGCCAGCAGCGCCCCAGGGGCTTCGCAAGAGACCCAGTACTTC
CASSAPGASQETQYF
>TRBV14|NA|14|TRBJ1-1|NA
TGTGCCAGCAGCCCCGACAGGTTCCACACTGAAGCTTTCTTT
CASSPDRFHTEAFF
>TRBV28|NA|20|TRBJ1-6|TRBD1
TGTGCCAGCAGTATTCCGCCTGGGACAGGGGGGTATGGGGATAATTCACCCCTCCACTTT
CASSIPPGTGGYGDNSPLHF
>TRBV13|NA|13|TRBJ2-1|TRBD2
TGTGCCAGCAGCTCGGGACTAGCGGGAGGTTCGGTCTTC
CASSSGLAGGSVF
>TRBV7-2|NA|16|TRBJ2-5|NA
TGTGCCAGCAGGGCCGATACAGGGTCCGGGGAAGAGACCCAGTACTTC
CASRADTGSGEETQYF
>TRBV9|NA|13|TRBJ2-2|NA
TGTGCCAGCAACGCCGGTTCCCCCGGGGAGCTGTTTTTT
CASNAGSPGELFF
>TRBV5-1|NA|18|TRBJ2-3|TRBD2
TGCGCCAGCAGCTTGGTGGGGCCTAGCGGCCACCGCACAGATACGCAGTATTTT
CASSLVGPSGHRTDTQYF